This T cell receptor (beta chain) was sequenced during a study of blood T cell repertoires in COVID-19. The overall study: Acute-phase and convalescent COVID-19 samples originated in the United States, Italy and Spain.

V lost 4 bases and J lost 8; bases outside the gene matches: 11. CDR1 is SGHNT, CDR2 YYREEE, per germline (reference sequence). The CDR3 has 15 residues. Method: immunoSEQ multiplex PCR; TCRdb's copy keeps in-frame clones and lacks some. The sample lists 19,000 or so clones; roughly four fifths were seen once. The sample consisted of peripheral blood. This chain links TRBV5-4 with TRBJ1-4; 7 positions match TRBD1. This TCR derives from a human donor in a cohort sampled during active COVID-19. The chain's CDR3 is CASSRVSDRDEKLFF. The CDR3 DNA follows: TGTGCCAGCAGCCGGGTTAGTGACAGGGACGAAAAACTGTTTTTT.